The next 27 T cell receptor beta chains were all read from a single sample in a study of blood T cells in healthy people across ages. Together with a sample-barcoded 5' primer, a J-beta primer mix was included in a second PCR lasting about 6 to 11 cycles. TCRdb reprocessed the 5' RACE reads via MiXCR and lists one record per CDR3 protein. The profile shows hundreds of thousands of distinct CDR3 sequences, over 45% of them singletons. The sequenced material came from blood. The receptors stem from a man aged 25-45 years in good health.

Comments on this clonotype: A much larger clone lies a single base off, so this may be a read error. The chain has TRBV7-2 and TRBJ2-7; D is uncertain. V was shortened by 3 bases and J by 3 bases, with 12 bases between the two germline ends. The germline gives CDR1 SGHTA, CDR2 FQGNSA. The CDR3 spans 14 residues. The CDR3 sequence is CASSFGHQSYEQYF. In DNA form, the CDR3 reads TGTGCCAGCAGCTTCGGTCACCAAAGCTACGAGCAGTACTTC.

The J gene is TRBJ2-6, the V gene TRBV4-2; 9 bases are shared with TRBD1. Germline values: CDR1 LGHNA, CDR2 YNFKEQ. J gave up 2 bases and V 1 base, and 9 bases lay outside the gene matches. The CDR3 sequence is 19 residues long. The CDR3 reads CASSQVGRDRDPGANVLTF. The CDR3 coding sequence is TGTGCCAGCAGCCAAGTTGGTCGGGACAGGGATCCTGGGGCCAACGTCCTGACTTTC.

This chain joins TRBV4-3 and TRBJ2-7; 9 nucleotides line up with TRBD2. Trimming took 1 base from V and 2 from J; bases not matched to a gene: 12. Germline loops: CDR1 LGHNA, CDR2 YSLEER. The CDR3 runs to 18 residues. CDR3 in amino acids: CASSQAFSGSLTPYEQYF. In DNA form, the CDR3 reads TGCGCCAGCAGCCAAGCTTTTAGCGGGAGCCTCACCCCCTACGAGCAGTACTTC.

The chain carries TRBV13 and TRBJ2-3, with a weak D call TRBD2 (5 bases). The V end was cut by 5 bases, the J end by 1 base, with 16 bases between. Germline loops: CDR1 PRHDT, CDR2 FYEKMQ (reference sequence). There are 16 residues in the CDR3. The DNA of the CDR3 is TGTGCCAGCAGCCAGTCTGTTGGACTGGGCACAGATACGCAGTATTTT. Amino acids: CASSQSVGLGTDTQYF.

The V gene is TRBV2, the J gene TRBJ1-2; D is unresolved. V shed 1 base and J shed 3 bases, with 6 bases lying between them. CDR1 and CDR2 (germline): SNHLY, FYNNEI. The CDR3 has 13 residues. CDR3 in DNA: TGTGCCAGCAGTGAAGGTACGCACTATGGCTACACCTTC. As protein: CASSEGTHYGYTF. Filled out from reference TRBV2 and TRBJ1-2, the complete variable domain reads EPEVTQTPSHQVTQMGQEVILRCVPISNHLYFYWYRQILGQKVEFLVSFYNNEISEKSEIFDDQFSVERPDGSNFTLKIRSTKLEDSAMYFCASSEGTHYGYTFGSGTRLTVV.

CDR3 nucleotide sequence: TGCGCCAGCAGCCAAGGGGACACATATAGTTACAATGAGCAGTTCTTC. This gives the protein CASSQGDTYSYNEQFF. The chain uses TRBV4-3 and TRBJ2-1; D possibly corresponds to TRBD1 (6 bases). CDR1 and CDR2 (germline): LGHNA, YSLEER. V lost 1 base to trimming and J lost 4 bases, with 14 bases between them. This CDR3 spans 16 amino acids.

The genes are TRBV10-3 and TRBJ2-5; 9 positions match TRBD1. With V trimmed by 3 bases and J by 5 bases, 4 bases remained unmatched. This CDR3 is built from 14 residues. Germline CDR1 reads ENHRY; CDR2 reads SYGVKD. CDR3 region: CAISDSQGAETQYF. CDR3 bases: TGTGCCATCAGTGATTCACAGGGGGCGGAGACCCAGTACTTC.

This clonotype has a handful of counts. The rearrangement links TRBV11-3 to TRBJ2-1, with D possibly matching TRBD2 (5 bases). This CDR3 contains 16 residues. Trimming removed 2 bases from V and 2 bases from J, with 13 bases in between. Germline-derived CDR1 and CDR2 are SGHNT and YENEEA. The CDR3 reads CASSLMALAPYNEQFF. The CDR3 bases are TGTGCCAGCAGCTTAATGGCCCTAGCCCCCTACAATGAGCAGTTCTTC.

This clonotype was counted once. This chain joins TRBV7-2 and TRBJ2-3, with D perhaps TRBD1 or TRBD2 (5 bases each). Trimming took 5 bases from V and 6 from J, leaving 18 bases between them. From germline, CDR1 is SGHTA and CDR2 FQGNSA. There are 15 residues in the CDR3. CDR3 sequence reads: CASSPNGGGADTQYF. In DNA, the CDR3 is TGTGCCAGCAGCCCTAATGGGGGTGGGGCTGATACGCAGTATTTT.

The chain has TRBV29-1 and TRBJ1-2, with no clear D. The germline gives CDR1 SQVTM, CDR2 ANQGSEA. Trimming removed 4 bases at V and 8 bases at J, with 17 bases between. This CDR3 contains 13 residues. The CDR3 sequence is CSVVAGILRGYTF. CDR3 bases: TGCAGCGTTGTCGCTGGGATACTTCGAGGCTACACCTTC.

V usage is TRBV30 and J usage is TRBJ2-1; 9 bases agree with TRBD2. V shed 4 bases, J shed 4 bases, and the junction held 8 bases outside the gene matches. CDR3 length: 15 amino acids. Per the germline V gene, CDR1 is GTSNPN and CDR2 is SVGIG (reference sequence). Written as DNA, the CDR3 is TGTGCCTGGAAGCAGCGGGGGGCAATATACAATGAGCAGTTCTTC. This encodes CAWKQRGAIYNEQFF.

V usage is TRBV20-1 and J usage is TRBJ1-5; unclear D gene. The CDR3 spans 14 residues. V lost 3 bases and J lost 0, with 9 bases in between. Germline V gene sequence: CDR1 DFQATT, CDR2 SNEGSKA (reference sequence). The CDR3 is CSASPGNSNQPQHF. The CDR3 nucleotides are TGCAGTGCTAGCCCAGGAAATAGCAATCAGCCCCAGCATTTT.

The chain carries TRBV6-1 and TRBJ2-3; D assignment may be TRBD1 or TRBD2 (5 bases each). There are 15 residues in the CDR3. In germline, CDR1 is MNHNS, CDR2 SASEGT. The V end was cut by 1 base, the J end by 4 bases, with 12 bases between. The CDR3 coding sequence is TGTGCCAGCAGTGAAGGGGGACGGGGTTCAGATACGCAGTATTTT. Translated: CASSEGGRGSDTQYF.

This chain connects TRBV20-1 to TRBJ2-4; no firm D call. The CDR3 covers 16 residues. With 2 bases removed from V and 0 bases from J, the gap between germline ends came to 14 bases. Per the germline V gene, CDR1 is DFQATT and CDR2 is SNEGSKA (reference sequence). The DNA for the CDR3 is TGCAGTGCTAGAATCAAGTCCGTGGAAGCCAAAAACATTCAGTACTTC. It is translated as CSARIKSVEAKNIQYF.

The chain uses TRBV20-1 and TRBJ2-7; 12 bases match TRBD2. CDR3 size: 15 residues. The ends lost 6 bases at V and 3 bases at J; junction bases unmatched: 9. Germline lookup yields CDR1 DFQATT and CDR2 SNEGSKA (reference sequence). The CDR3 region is CSAILLAGGRYEQYF. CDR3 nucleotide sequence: TGCAGTGCGATTCTACTAGCGGGAGGACGCTACGAGCAGTACTTC.

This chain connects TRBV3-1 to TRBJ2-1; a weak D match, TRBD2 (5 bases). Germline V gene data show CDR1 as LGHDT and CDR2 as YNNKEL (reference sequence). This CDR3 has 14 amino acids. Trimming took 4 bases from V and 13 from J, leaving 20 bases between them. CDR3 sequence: CASSRRPHGETQFF. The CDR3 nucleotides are TGTGCCAGCAGCCGGAGGCCGCATGGGGAGACCCAGTTCTTC.

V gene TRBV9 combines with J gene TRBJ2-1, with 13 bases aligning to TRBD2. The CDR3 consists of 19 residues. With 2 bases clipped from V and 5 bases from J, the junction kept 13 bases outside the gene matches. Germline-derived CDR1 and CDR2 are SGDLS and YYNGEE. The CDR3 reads CASSVTSGRVIGLDNEQFF. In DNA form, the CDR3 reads TGTGCCAGCAGCGTTACTAGCGGGAGGGTAATCGGCCTTGACAATGAGCAGTTCTTC.

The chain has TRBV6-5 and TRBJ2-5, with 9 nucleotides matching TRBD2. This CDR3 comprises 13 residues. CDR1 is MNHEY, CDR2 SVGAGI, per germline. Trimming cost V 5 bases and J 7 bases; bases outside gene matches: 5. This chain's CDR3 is CASSGRREGTQYF. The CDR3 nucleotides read TGTGCCAGCAGTGGCCGGCGGGAGGGGACCCAGTACTTC.

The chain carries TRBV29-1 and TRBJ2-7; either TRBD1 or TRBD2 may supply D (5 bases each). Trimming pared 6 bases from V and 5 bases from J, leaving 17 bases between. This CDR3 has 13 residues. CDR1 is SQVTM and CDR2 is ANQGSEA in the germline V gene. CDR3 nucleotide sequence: TGCAGCGTCGACACAGGAGGCTTTGACGAGCAGTACTTC. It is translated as CSVDTGGFDEQYF.

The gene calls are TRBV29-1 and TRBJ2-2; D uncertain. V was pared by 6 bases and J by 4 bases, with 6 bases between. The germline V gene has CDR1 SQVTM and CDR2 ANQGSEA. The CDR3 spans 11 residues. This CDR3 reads CSVTITGELFF. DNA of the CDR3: TGCAGCGTCACTATCACCGGGGAGCTGTTTTTT.

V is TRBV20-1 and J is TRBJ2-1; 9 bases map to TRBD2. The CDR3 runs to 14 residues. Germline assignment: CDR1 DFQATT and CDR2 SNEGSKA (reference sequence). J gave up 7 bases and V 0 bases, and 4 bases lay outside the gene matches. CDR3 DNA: TGCAGTGCTAGAGAGACTAGCGGTAGAAATGAGCAGTTCTTC. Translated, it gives CSARETSGRNEQFF.

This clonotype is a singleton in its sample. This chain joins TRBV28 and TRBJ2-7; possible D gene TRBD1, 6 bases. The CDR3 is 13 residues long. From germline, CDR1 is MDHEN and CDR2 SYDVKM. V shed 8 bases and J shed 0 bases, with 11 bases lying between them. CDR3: CASLDRRSYEQYF. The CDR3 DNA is TGTGCCAGCCTCGACAGGCGCTCCTACGAGCAGTACTTC.

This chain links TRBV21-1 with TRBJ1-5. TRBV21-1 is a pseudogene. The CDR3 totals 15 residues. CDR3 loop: CASSKVEGTNQPQHF. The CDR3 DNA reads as TGTGCCAGCAGCAAAGTTGAGGGCACCAATCAGCCCCAGCATTTT.

CDR3 region: CASSLVGSDTQYF. The DNA of the CDR3 is TGTGCCAGCAGTTTAGTGGGTTCAGATACGCAGTATTTT. The genes are TRBV27 and TRBJ2-3; D gene ambiguous. The V end lost 2 bases, the J end lost 4 bases, and 7 bases lay between the germline ends. This CDR3 has 13 residues. Germline CDR1 is MNHEY and CDR2 is SMNVEV (reference sequence).

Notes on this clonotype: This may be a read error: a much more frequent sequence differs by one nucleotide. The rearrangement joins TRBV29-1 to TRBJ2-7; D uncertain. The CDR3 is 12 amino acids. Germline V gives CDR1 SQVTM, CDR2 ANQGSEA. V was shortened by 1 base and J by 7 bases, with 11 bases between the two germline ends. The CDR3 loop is CSVEARVDEQYF. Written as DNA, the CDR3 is TGCAGCGTTGAAGCCCGGGTGGATGAGCAGTACTTC.

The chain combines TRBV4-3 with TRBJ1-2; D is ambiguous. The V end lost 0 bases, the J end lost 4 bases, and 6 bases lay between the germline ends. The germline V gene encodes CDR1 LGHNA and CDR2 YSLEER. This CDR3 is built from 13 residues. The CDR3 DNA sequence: TGCGCCAGCAGCCAAGATATCGGCTATGGCTACACCTTC. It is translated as CASSQDIGYGYTF.

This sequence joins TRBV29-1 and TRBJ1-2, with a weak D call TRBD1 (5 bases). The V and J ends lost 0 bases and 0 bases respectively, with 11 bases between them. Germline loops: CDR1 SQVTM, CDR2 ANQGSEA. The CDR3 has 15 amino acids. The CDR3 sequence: CSVEDRQSTNYGYTF. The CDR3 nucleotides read TGCAGCGTTGAAGATCGACAGTCAACTAACTATGGCTACACCTTC.